This T cell receptor (beta chain) was identified during a study of spatial heterogeneity in lung cancer. Study-level background: Sequencing consistently turned up more beta-chain sequences than alpha-chain sequences.

Study outcomes and limitations: The study found ubiquitous expanded tumor TCRs in blood more at resection than follow-up.

CDR3 size: 17 residues. V dropped 4 bases and J dropped 3; count of bases not matched to a gene: 12. Germline CDR1 is SGHDT and CDR2 is YYEEEE. Every TCR cDNA molecule bore a unique molecular identifier. In TCRdb, the 5' RACE reads were re-called with MiXCR into one record per CDR3 protein. The sample contains tens of thousands of distinct CDR3 sequences, around 5.2% of which appear only once. This clonotype was seen ten or more times. Its antigen is not known. The time point here: sample taken at primary tumor resection. No cells were sorted before sequencing. The whole RNA sequenced was extracted from tumor, nontumor lung or frozen PBMC. Samples were donated by 72 untreated early-stage non-small cell lung cancer patients.

The sample here was PBMCs, taken at surgery. The rearrangement links TRBV5-6 to TRBJ2-5; TRBD1 matches 10 bases. This clonotype was sampled from a female donor with early-stage non-small cell lung cancer. CDR3 residues: CASSILARDRGKETQYF. Written as DNA, the CDR3 is TGTGCCAGCAGCATCCTAGCCCGGGACAGGGGAAAAGAGACCCAGTACTTC. Complete variable domain (other parts from reference TRBV5-6 and TRBJ2-5): DAGVTQSPTHLIKTRGQQVTLRCSPKSGHDTVSWYQQALGQGPQFIFQYYEEEERQRGNFPDRFSGHQFPNYSSELNVNALLLGDSALYLCASSILARDRGKETQYFGPGTRLLVL.